Listed below are T cell receptor beta chains from one sample, sequenced in a study of T cell responses to AZD1222 COVID-19 vaccine. The table came from immunoSEQ multiplex PCR; TCRdb's copy has only in-frame clones and leaves some out. The top ten hold more than 3.5% of the sample, which has about 170,000 clones, around 89% seen once. The source material was peripheral blood, sampled 28 days after the second dose of the MenACWY control vaccine. The receptors here all came from an adult who received the MenACWY meningococcal vaccine as a control. CDR3s include the opening cysteine and the closing phenylalanine or tryptophan. Each record gives: J gene, clone size, D gene, V gene, CDR3 protein, CDR3 DNA. D genes are given only for firm matches. The size entry is marked missing in some rows and otherwise reads once, few, many or a size class.

TRBJ2-5 . . TRBV9 CASGSRRDQETQYF TGTGCCAGCGGCTCGAGGCGGGATCAAGAGACCCAGTACTTC
TRBJ2-1 few TRBD2 TRBV28 CASSLLAGAYNEQFF TGTGCCAGCAGTTTACTAGCGGGAGCGTACAATGAGCAGTTCTTC
TRBJ1-3 . . TRBV9 CASSVHGGAGNTIYF TGTGCCAGCAGCGTTCACGGGGGGGCTGGAAACACCATATATTTT
TRBJ1-1 . . TRBV18 CASSQTDRPPVREAFF TGTGCCAGCTCACAGACCGACAGACCGCCTGTCAGGGAAGCTTTCTTT
TRBJ2-2 . . TRBV11-3 CASSLRRGPSNTGELFF TGTGCCAGCAGCTTAAGGCGAGGGCCCTCGAACACCGGGGAGCTGTTTTTT
TRBJ1-1 . . TRBV7-6 CASSLAFPEGTEAFF TGTGCCAGCAGCTTAGCGTTTCCCGAGGGGACTGAAGCTTTCTTT
TRBJ2-1 . TRBD2 TRBV2 CARLPGLAEYSSSFF TGTGCCAGACTCCCGGGACTAGCGGAATATTCCTCCTCGTTCTTC
TRBJ1-1 . . TRBV6-5 CASSSQRQTEAFF TGTGCCAGCAGTTCCCAGAGACAGACTGAAGCTTTCTTT
TRBJ1-1 . . TRBV5-6 CASSESRGMNTEAFF TGTGCCAGCAGCGAATCCAGGGGCATGAACACTGAAGCTTTCTTT
TRBJ2-1 . TRBD2 TRBV18 CASSPLTSGNNEQFF TGTGCCAGCTCACCACTTACTAGCGGAAACAATGAGCAGTTCTTC
TRBJ1-1 . . TRBV19 CASISDGMNTEAFF TGTGCCAGTATATCGGACGGAATGAACACTGAAGCTTTCTTT
TRBJ1-2 . . TRBV5-1 CASSLIEGGYGYTF TGCGCCAGCAGCTTGATTGAGGGTGGCTATGGCTACACCTTC
TRBJ2-6 once . TRBV6-5 CASSYGNSGANVLTF TGTGCCAGCAGTTATGGAAATTCTGGGGCCAACGTCCTGACTTTC
TRBJ1-1 few . TRBV15 CATSRNRADEAFF TGTGCCACCAGCAGAAATCGGGCAGATGAAGCTTTCTTT
TRBJ1-5 once . TRBV19 CASSGTGGRQPQHF TGTGCCAGTAGTGGTACCGGGGGACGTCAGCCCCAGCATTTT
TRBJ2-1 . TRBD2 TRBV11-2 CASSFVAGGDEQFF TGTGCCAGCAGCTTTGTAGCGGGAGGAGATGAGCAGTTCTTC
TRBJ2-3 . TRBD2 TRBV11-3 CASSLRSGRGTDTQYF TGTGCCAGCAGCTTAAGGAGCGGGAGGGGGACAGATACGCAGTATTTT
TRBJ2-5 . . TRBV28 CASSFGLSGKETQYF TGTGCCAGCAGTTTCGGGCTAAGCGGTAAAGAGACCCAGTACTTC
TRBJ1-4 once . TRBV28 CASSLRGKLFF TGTGCCAGCAGTTTAAGGGGAAAACTGTTTTTT
TRBJ1-3 . . TRBV9 CASSVASLSSGNTIYF TGTGCCAGCAGCGTAGCTTCATTGAGCTCTGGAAACACCATATATTTT
TRBJ1-5 . . TRBV6-4 CASSDRANQPQHF TGTGCCAGCAGTGACAGGGCAAATCAGCCCCAGCATTTT
TRBJ2-1 . TRBD2 TRBV11-2 CASSFSISGRSGFGEQFF TGTGCCAGCAGCTTTAGTATTAGCGGGAGAAGTGGGTTCGGTGAGCAGTTCTTC
TRBJ2-7 . . TRBV28 CASSLSRGGYEQYF TGTGCCAGCAGTTTATCCCGGGGCGGCTACGAGCAGTACTTC
TRBJ1-6 . . TRBV30 CAWSQVNSPLHF TGTGCCTGGTCACAGGTTAATTCACCCCTCCACTTT
TRBJ1-1 . . TRBV10-1 CASRSNTEAFF TGCGCCAGCAGGTCTAACACTGAAGCTTTCTTT
TRBJ2-7 . . TRBV7-9 CASSPEPYEQYF TGTGCCAGCAGCCCCGAGCCTTACGAGCAGTACTTC
TRBJ1-4 . TRBD1 TRBV15 CATSPGQGAGEKLFF TGTGCCACCAGCCCTGGACAGGGGGCGGGTGAAAAACTGTTTTTT
TRBJ2-7 few TRBD1 TRBV7-9 CASSLAGTDFYEQYF TGTGCCAGCAGCTTAGCCGGGACAGATTTTTACGAGCAGTACTTC
TRBJ2-7 few TRBD2 TRBV29-1 CSVVQTSRGEQYF TGCAGCGTTGTACAGACTAGCCGTGGCGAGCAGTACTTC
TRBJ2-3 . TRBD1 TRBV10-3 CAISEGTADTDTQYF TGTGCCATCAGTGAGGGGACAGCCGACACAGATACGCAGTATTTT
TRBJ2-1 once . TRBV13 CASSFEANEQFF TGTGCCAGCAGCTTTGAGGCTAATGAGCAGTTCTTC
TRBJ2-2 . TRBD1 TRBV6-5 CASSLDRSRHGELFF TGTGCCAGCAGTCTGGACAGGAGTAGGCACGGGGAGCTGTTTTTT
TRBJ2-5 . . TRBV7-9 CASTGAGRETQYF TGTGCCAGCACCGGGGCGGGGCGGGAGACCCAGTACTTC
TRBJ1-5 . . TRBV11-2 CASSRGGGSNQPQHF TGTGCCAGCAGCCGGGGGGGAGGCAGCAATCAGCCCCAGCATTTT